This TCR beta chain came from a study of T cell responses to AZD1222 COVID-19 vaccine. General study points: Spike was spanned by vaccine-associated CD4 TCRs, which were dominant at 160-218 and 743-854. Once two AZD1222 doses were given, Spike-specific TCR breadth and depth went up. Unmutated regions of variants are reportedly targeted by nearly half of spike-specific TCRs.

Only in-frame clones appear in the TCRdb table, and some are missing; sequencing was by immunoSEQ multiplex PCR. The sample contains about 120,000 clones, about 88% of which appear only once. As for this clone: Its antigen is as yet unknown.

This sequence was found in an adult in good health. Material: peripheral blood, obtained on day 0 of AZD1222 vaccination.

The CDR3 is CASSPRQGYHGYTF. CDR3 DNA sequence: TGTGCCAGCAGCCCCCGACAAGGGTATCATGGCTACACCTTC. The rearrangement links TRBV7-2 to TRBJ1-2; unclear D gene. Trimming left V 5 bases short and J 6 bases short, with 16 bases between. CDR1 and CDR2 from the germline V gene are SGHTA and FQGNSA. CDR3 length: 14 amino acids.